The clone carrying this TCR beta chain was seen just once. The source of the sample is a study of blood T cell repertoires in COVID-19. Living in 24 US areas, the participants were between about 18 and 100 years of age. The study assigned cohorts using participant-reported clinical history. Under the authors' procedure: Counts of nucleated cells, estimated from reference gene primer amplification, were obtained. Repertoires were generated with immunoSEQ multiplex PCR, while TCRdb's copy carries only in-frame clones and drops some. The D gene and trimming were derived from the DNA, and the V and J assignments and clone size from that table. The sample has 250,000 to 300,000 clones, roughly nine tenths seen once. The material sequenced was PBMCs or T cells enriched from blood (not recorded which). This clonotype was obtained from a woman aged 45-65 years who had been exposed to COVID-19.

The CDR3 protein is CASSKGVNTEAFF. CDR3 nucleotide sequence: TGTGCCAGCAGTAAAGGCGTCAACACTGAAGCTTTCTTT. The chain has TRBV2 and TRBJ1-1; D gene ambiguous. Per the germline V gene, CDR1 is SNHLY and CDR2 is FYNNEI. Trimming removed 5 bases at V and 2 bases at J, with 9 bases between. This CDR3 is built from 13 residues.